The entry that follows covers one T cell receptor (beta chain) sequence. The data stem from a study of CD8+CD57+ T cells in acquired aplastic anemia. The template for TCR beta VDJ and CDR3 sequence profiling was genomic DNA. TCRdb used MiXCR to reprocess the reads, holding one entry per CDR3 protein. The table lists roughly 200,000 distinct CDR3 sequences, approximately 60% of them singletons, with under 60% in the top ten. There are 14 residues in the CDR3. CDR1 and CDR2 from the germline V gene are SEHNR and FQNEAQ (reference sequence). The V and J ends lost 7 bases and 9 bases, in that order; junction bases with no gene match: 11. By flow cytometry, patients selected for sequencing had shown an expansion of CD8+CD57+ cells.

Input material: sorted CD4+, CD8+, or CD8+CD57+ T cells (not recorded which) from PBMCs. This TCR was recovered from a human donor with aplastic anemia. The chain combines TRBV7-9 with TRBJ2-1, with TRBD2 matching over 8 bases. CDR3 in DNA: TGTGCCAGCAACCGCGGGGGGCAGTTAGGTGAGCAGTTCTTC. This encodes CASNRGGQLGEQFF.